The 11 T cell receptor beta chains presented below share a single source sample, sequenced in a study of T cell responses to AZD1222 COVID-19 vaccine. Measured with immunoSEQ multiplex PCR; TCRdb has only the in-frame clones, and not every one. This table holds about 70,000 clones, roughly 88% found once. Sample: peripheral blood, taken on day 0 of MenACWY control vaccination. The receptors derive from an adult in good health.

The V call is TRBV28, the J call TRBJ1-5; 8 nucleotides match TRBD1. Germline CDR1 reads MDHEN; CDR2 reads SYDVKM. The junction had 7 bases not matched to a gene; V was cut back by 2 bases and J by 7 bases. CDR3 size: 15 residues. CDR3 sequence: CASSLETGAFQPQHF. The CDR3 bases are TGTGCCAGCAGTTTAGAGACAGGGGCGTTCCAGCCCCAGCATTTT. Together with reference TRBV28 and TRBJ1-5, the CDR3 gives the full variable domain: DVKVTQSSRYLVKRTGEKVFLECVQDMDHENMFWYRQDPGLGLRLIYFSYDVKMKEKGDIPEGYSVSREKKERFSLILESASTNQTSMYLCASSLETGAFQPQHFGDGTRLSIL.

The CDR3 DNA is TGTGCCAGCAGGGCCGGGACAGGGGAAAATCAGCCCCAGCATTTT. It is translated as CASRAGTGENQPQHF. V usage is TRBV2 and J usage is TRBJ1-5; TRBD1 agrees at 10 bases. The CDR3 consists of 15 residues. The germline V gene has CDR1 SNHLY and CDR2 FYNNEI. J was trimmed by 4 bases and V by 6 bases; bases with no gene match: 6.

V and J are TRBV6-5 and TRBJ2-7, with a tentative D call TRBD1 (6 bases). The CDR3 is 13 residues long. Trimming cost V 7 bases and J 0 bases, with 10 bases left between them. Germline CDR1 is MNHEY and CDR2 is SVGAGI. Here the CDR3 reads CASTRGSSYEQYF. As DNA, the CDR3 is TGTGCCAGCACAAGGGGGAGCTCCTACGAGCAGTACTTC.

The chain couples TRBV6-5 to TRBJ1-1; 9 bases match TRBD1. Germline V gene sequence: CDR1 MNHEY, CDR2 SVGAGI. V shed 4 bases and J 3 bases; nucleotides not matched to a gene: 6. The CDR3 sequence is 15 residues long. The CDR3 here is CASSSPGQGDTEAFF. CDR3 coding DNA: TGTGCCAGCAGTTCCCCGGGACAGGGAGACACTGAAGCTTTCTTT.

V is TRBV5-8 and J is TRBJ1-1; D unclear. V was cut by 2 bases and J by 4 bases, with 12 bases left in between. Germline V gene sequence: CDR1 SGHTS, CDR2 YDEGEE. CDR3 length: 14 residues. The CDR3 is CASSLGIVPTEAFF. The DNA for the CDR3 is TGTGCCAGCAGCTTAGGGATAGTCCCCACTGAAGCTTTCTTT.

This clone appeared a few times. This rearrangement joins TRBV4-1 to TRBJ1-2; 9 nucleotides align to TRBD1. The CDR3 spans 15 residues. The trim removed 4 bases at V and 1 base at J, leaving 4 bases unmatched. CDR1 is MGHRA, CDR2 YSYEKL, per germline. The chain's CDR3 is CASSRGQGINYGYTF. In nucleotides, the CDR3 is TGCGCCAGCAGCCGAGGACAGGGGATTAACTATGGCTACACCTTC.

J is TRBJ1-4 and V is TRBV6-5, with 7 bases that match TRBD1. This CDR3 spans 14 amino acids. J lost 8 bases, V lost 5 bases, and 8 bases had no gene match. Germline V gene sequence: CDR1 MNHEY, CDR2 SVGAGI. The CDR3 is CASSSDRVGEKLFF. The CDR3 coding sequence is TGTGCCAGCAGTAGCGACAGGGTCGGCGAAAAACTGTTTTTT.

This clone was observed a few times. The chain combines TRBV7-2 with TRBJ1-6; a possible D gene is TRBD1 (5 bases). Germline V gene sequence: CDR1 SGHTA, CDR2 FQGNSA. The CDR3 is made up of 16 amino acids. V dropped 1 base and J dropped 6 bases, with 13 bases sitting between them. In nucleotides, the CDR3 is TGTGCCAGCAGCTTAGTAGGGGCACAGTCTAATTCACCCCTCCACTTT. This encodes CASSLVGAQSNSPLHF.

The gene calls are TRBV5-5 and TRBJ2-5; no reliable D call. Germline V gene data show CDR1 as SGHKS and CDR2 as YYEKEE (reference sequence). Trimming took off 0 bases at V and 1 base at J, with 10 bases between the two ends. The CDR3 has 15 amino acids. CDR3 DNA sequence: TGTGCCAGCAGCTTGGCCGCGCCGCCCCAAGAGACCCAGTACTTC. Residues: CASSLAAPPQETQYF.

V usage is TRBV21-1 and J usage is TRBJ2-3; the table assigns TRBD2, which was not confirmed against the DNA. TRBV21-1 is classified as a pseudogene. This CDR3 region has 14 residues. CDR3 protein: CASITWTSKNTQYF. In nucleotides, the CDR3 is TGTGCCAGCATCACCTGGACTAGCAAAAATACGCAGTATTTT.

Written as DNA, the CDR3 is TGTGCCAGCAGCTTAGGCACTAGCGGGGGTTTCCAAGAGACCCAGTACTTC. It codes for CASSLGTSGGFQETQYF. The chain combines TRBV7-3 with TRBJ2-5, with 11 bases fitting TRBD2. With V trimmed by 2 bases and J by 1 base, 6 bases remained unmatched. Germline CDR1 SGHTA, CDR2 FQGTGA. CDR3 length equals 17 residues. Combining the CDR3 with reference TRBV7-3 and TRBJ2-5 gives the whole variable domain GAGVSQTPSNKVTEKGKYVELRCDPISGHTALYWYRQSLGQGPEFLIYFQGTGAADDSGLPNDRFFAVRPEGSVSTLKIQRTERGDSAVYLCASSLGTSGGFQETQYFGPGTRLLVL.